This record looks at one T cell receptor (beta chain) sequence and its context. The CDR3 contains 15 residues. Trimming removed 3 bases from V and 0 bases from J, with 13 bases in between. CDR1 and CDR2 from the germline V gene are SGHRS and YFSETQ. TCR beta chains were sequenced at survey level with immunoSEQ. TCRdb's copy holds only in-frame clones and misses some; the assay was immunoSEQ multiplex PCR. The repertoire holds around 50,000 clones, with 90% to 95% as singletons. The rearrangement links TRBV5-1 to TRBJ2-7; D ambiguous. The sequencing sample was made of PBMCs. This TCR derives from a man aged 40-49 years with rheumatoid arthritis. The CDR3 DNA is TGCGCCAGCAGCTCACTGCAGGAAAACTCCTACGAGCAGTACTTC. It specifies CASSSLQENSYEQYF.